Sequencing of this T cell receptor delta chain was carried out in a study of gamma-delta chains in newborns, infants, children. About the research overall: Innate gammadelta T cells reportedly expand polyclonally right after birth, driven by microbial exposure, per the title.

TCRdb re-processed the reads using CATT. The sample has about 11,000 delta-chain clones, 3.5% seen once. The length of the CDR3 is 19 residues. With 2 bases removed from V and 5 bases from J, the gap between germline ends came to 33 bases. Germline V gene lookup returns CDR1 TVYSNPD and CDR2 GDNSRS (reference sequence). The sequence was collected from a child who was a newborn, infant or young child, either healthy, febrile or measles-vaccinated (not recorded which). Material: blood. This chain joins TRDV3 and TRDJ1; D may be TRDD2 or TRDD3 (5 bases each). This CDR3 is CAFALHLLRDGWASDKLIF. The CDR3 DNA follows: TGTGCCTTTGCCCTACACCTCCTTCGGGACGGCTGGGCCTCGGATAAACTCATCTTT.